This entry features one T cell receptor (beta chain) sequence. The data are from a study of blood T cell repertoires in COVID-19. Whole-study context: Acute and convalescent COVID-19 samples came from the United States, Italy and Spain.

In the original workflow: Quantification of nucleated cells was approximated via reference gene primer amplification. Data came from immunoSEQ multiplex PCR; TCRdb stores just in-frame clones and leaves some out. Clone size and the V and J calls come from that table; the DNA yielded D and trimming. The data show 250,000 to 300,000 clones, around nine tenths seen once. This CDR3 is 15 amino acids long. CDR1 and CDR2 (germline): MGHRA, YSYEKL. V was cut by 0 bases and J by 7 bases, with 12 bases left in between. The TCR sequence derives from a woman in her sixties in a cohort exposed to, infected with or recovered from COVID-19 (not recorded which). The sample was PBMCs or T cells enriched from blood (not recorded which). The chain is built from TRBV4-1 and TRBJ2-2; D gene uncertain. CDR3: CASSQDRVLVGELFF. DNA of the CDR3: TGCGCCAGCAGCCAAGATCGGGTATTGGTCGGGGAGCTGTTTTTT.